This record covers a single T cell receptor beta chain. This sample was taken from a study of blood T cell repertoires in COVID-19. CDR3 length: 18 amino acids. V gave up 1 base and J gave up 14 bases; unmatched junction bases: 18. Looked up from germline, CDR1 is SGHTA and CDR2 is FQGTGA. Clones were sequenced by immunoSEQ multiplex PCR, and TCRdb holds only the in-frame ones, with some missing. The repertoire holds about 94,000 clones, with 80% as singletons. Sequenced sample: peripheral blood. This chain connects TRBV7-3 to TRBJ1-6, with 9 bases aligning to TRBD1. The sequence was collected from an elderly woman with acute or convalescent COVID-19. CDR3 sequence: CASSLRPTLGQGSGALHF. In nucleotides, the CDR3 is TGTGCCAGCAGCTTAAGGCCCACCTTAGGACAGGGGAGTGGGGCCCTCCACTTT.